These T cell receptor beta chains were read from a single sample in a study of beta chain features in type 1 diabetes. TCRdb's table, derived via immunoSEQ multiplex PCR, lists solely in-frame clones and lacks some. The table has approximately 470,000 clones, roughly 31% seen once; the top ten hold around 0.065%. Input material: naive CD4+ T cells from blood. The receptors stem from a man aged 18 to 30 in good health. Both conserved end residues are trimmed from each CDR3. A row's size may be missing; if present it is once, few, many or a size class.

CDR3aa: ASSISGASSYEQY; abundance: .; v_gene: TRBV7-2
CDR3aa: SVATGTSTDTQY; abundance: .; v_gene: TRBV29-1
CDR3aa: ATSRGGQFTDTQY; abundance: few; v_gene: TRBV15
CDR3aa: ASSPAVTYEQY; abundance: .; v_gene: TRBV7-2
CDR3aa: ASSRRPTNEKLF; abundance: .; v_gene: TRBV14
CDR3aa: SVKTGLNTEAF; abundance: .; v_gene: TRBV29-1
CDR3aa: AWTATDTQY; abundance: .; v_gene: TRBV30
CDR3aa: ACRSSKTQY; abundance: .; v_gene: TRBV30
CDR3aa: SVTGSDTGELF; abundance: few; v_gene: TRBV29-1
CDR3aa: AWSVRDKTGELF; abundance: few; v_gene: TRBV30
CDR3aa: ASRPDRAVAKNIQY; abundance: few; v_gene: TRBV27
CDR3aa: ASKIQAGVTDTQY; abundance: .; v_gene: TRBV2
CDR3aa: ASGAYNEQF; abundance: .; v_gene: TRBV2
CDR3aa: AISDSPRETQY; abundance: .; v_gene: TRBV10-3
CDR3aa: ATSRTGTGHTDTQY; abundance: .; v_gene: TRBV15
CDR3aa: AIGGLAGPTDTQY; abundance: .; v_gene: TRBV10-3
CDR3aa: ASSLGGSDEQF; abundance: .; v_gene: TRBV7-2
CDR3aa: ASSPGTTPSYNEQF; abundance: few; v_gene: TRBV18
CDR3aa: ASSSTGTPYYEQY; abundance: .; v_gene: TRBV7-2
CDR3aa: SVTTLGGTNEKLF; abundance: .; v_gene: TRBV29-1
CDR3aa: ASSPRTSGISYEQY; abundance: .; v_gene: TRBV7-9
CDR3aa: ASSLKETQY; abundance: few; v_gene: TRBV28
CDR3aa: ASSWGLATYEQY; abundance: few; v_gene: TRBV27
CDR3aa: SARDRKEQY; abundance: few; v_gene: TRBV20-1
CDR3aa: ATVPLVMGTDTQY; abundance: once; v_gene: TRBV6-1
CDR3aa: ASSYREGYGYT; abundance: few; v_gene: TRBV7-3
CDR3aa: ASSLAGRRGYT; abundance: once; v_gene: TRBV7-9
CDR3aa: ASRDSLSSGANVLT; abundance: .; v_gene: TRBV2
CDR3aa: ASSDPRQKIYEQY; abundance: .; v_gene: TRBV25-1
CDR3aa: ASSQDRGNSWEETQY; abundance: few; v_gene: TRBV4-3
CDR3aa: SVPRDGYNEAF; abundance: .; v_gene: TRBV29-1
CDR3aa: ASSLSGANTDTQY; abundance: few; v_gene: TRBV28
CDR3aa: ASSIQGNDYGYT; abundance: few; v_gene: TRBV5-4
CDR3aa: ASSVAPSDRSEKLF; abundance: .; v_gene: TRBV9
CDR3aa: ASSVVGLDDEQF; abundance: few; v_gene: TRBV9
CDR3aa: AWSQGLAGNEQY; abundance: .; v_gene: TRBV30
CDR3aa: ASRGSGSNEQF; abundance: few; v_gene: TRBV6-5
CDR3aa: ASSGRDGRALGTDTQY; abundance: few; v_gene: TRBV9
CDR3aa: SVGDRGKGDTQY; abundance: .; v_gene: TRBV29-1
CDR3aa: ASSYRVSSGANVLT; abundance: .; v_gene: TRBV6-5